Here is one T cell receptor (beta chain) with its context. As yet, its antigen is unknown. The sample is drawn from a study of Ad26.COV2.S vaccination and SARS-CoV-2 variants. Whole-study context: Dosing was one shot or two shots 56 days apart.

Germline V gene sequence: CDR1 SGHRS, CDR2 YFSETQ. The CDR3 has 15 residues. V dropped 2 bases and J dropped 7; count of bases not matched to a gene: 6. Noted treatment: roughly 20 received Ad26.COV2.S at low or high dose, single or two shots; 5 received placebo; per-sample allocation not given. It was on day 63 after the first vaccine or placebo injection that samples were taken. Sequencing used immunoSEQ multiplex PCR; TCRdb keeps in-frame clones, though not all of them. Seen here are roughly 680,000 clones, roughly 90% observed once, and the top ten hold about 1.5%. Study-level findings and limits: Non-spike TCR breadth did not differ much between vaccine and placebo recipients. Analyses of TCR breadth and depth may have underestimated total T cell responses. The authors reported substantial breadth in spike-specific CD8+ and CD4+ T cell responses after vaccination.

V usage is TRBV5-1 and J usage is TRBJ2-1; 10 nucleotides agree with TRBD2. The specimen comprised peripheral blood, sampled in a trial of Ad26.COV2.S vaccine versus placebo. The origin of this receptor is a person between 18 and 59 years old who received the Ad26.COV2.S COVID-19 vaccine or a placebo. The CDR3 here is CASSFSGRWGNEQFF. As DNA, the CDR3 is TGCGCCAGCAGCTTTAGCGGGAGGTGGGGTAATGAGCAGTTCTTC.